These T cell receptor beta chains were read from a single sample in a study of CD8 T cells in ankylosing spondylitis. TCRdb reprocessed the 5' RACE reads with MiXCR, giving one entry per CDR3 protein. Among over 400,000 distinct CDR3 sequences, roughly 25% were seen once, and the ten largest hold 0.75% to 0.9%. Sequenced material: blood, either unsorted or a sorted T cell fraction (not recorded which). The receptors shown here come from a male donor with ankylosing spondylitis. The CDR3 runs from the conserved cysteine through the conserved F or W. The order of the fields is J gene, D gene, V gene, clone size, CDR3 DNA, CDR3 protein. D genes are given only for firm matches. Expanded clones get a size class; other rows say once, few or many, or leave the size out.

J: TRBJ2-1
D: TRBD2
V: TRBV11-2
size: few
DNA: TGTGCCAGCAGCTTAGCTGCGGGGGGCGTTAATGAGCAGTTCTTC
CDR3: CASSLAAGGVNEQFF

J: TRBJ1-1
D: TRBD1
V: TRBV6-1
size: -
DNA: TGTGCCAGCAGCAGGGACAGGGGTGAACCAGGCACTGAAGCTTTCTTT
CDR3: CASSRDRGEPGTEAFF

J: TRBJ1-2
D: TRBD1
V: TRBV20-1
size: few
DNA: TGCAGTGCTAACCGACAGGGGAACACCTTC
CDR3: CSANRQGNTF

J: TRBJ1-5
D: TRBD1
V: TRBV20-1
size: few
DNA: TGCAGTGCAACGGACAGGGAGGGCAATCAGCCCCAGCATTTT
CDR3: CSATDREGNQPQHF

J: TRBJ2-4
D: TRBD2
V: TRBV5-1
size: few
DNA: TGCGCCAGCAGCTTAGCGGGAGGCGGGGAAAACATTCAGTACTTC
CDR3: CASSLAGGGENIQYF

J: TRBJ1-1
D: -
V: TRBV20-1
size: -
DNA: TGCAGTGCTATGGGGTTCTCGTACACTGAAGCTTTCTTT
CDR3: CSAMGFSYTEAFF

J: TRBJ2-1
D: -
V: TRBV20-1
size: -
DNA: TGCAGTGCTAGGATAAGGGGAGGTGAGCAGTTCTTC
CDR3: CSARIRGGEQFF

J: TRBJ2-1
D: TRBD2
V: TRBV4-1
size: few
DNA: TGCGCCAGCAGCAAGGGAGGGCGGGGATACAATGAGCAGTTCTTC
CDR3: CASSKGGRGYNEQFF

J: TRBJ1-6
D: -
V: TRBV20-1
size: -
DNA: TGCAGTGCTAGAGTCGGAAGCTCACCCCTCCACTTT
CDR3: CSARVGSSPLHF

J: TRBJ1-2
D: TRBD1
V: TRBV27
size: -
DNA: TGTGCCAGCAGCTCCAGGGGGAACTATGGCTACACCTTC
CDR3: CASSSRGNYGYTF

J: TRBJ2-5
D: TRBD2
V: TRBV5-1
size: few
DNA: TGCGCCAGCAGTGAGAGCGGGATCCACCAAGAGACCCAGTACTTC
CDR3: CASSESGIHQETQYF

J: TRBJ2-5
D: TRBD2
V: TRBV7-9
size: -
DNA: TGTGCCAGCAGTTTTACCGGGACTAGCGGGAGCGGCGAGACCCAGTACTTC
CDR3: CASSFTGTSGSGETQYF

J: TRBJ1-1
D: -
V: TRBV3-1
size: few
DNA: TGTGCCAGCAGCCAATCGGGACGTGACACTGAAGCTTTCTTT
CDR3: CASSQSGRDTEAFF

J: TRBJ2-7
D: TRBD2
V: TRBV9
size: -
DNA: TGTGCCAGCAGCGTAGATCTTGCTAGCGGGAGCTACGAGCAGTACTTC
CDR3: CASSVDLASGSYEQYF

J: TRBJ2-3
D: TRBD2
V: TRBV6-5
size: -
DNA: TGTGCCAGCAGTTACTCGACTAGCGGAGCGGAAACAGATACGCAGTATTTT
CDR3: CASSYSTSGAETDTQYF

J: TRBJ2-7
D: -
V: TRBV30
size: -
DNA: TGTGCCTGGAGTTTCGGGGCCTCCTACGAGCAGTACTTC
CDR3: CAWSFGASYEQYF

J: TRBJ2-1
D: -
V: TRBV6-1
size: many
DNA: TGTGCCAGCACCGACAGCTACTCCTACAATGAGCAGTTCTTC
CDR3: CASTDSYSYNEQFF

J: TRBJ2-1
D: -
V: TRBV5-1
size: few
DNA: TGCGCCAGCAGCCTCACCGGGTTCAGCCCCTACAATGAGCAGTTCTTC
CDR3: CASSLTGFSPYNEQFF

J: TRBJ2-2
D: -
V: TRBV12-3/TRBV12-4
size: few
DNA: TGTGCCAGCAGTTTGAACGGATTGAACACCGGGGAGCTGTTTTTT
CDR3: CASSLNGLNTGELFF

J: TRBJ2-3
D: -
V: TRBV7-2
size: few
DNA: TGTGCCAGCAGCGCCCAGCCGGTCACAGATACGCAGTATTTT
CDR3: CASSAQPVTDTQYF

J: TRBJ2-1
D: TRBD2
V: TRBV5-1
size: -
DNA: TGCGCCAGCAGCTTGCCGATAGCGGGAGGGCCCAATGAGCAGTTCTTC
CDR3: CASSLPIAGGPNEQFF

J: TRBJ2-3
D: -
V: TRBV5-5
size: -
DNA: TGTGCCAGCAGCTTGTCGAGCGTTACGCAGTATTTT
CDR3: CASSLSSVTQYF

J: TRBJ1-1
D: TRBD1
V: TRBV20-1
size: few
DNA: TGCAGTGCGGAGGTGGCAGGGGGGAACACTGAAGCTTTCTTT
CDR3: CSAEVAGGNTEAFF

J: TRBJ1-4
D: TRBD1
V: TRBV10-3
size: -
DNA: TGTGCCATCTCGTCCGGGACAGCTAATGAAAAACTGTTTTTT
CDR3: CAISSGTANEKLFF

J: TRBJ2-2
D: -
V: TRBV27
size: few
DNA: TGTGCCAGCAGTTTGAAAGCCTGGGGAGGGGAGCTGTTTTTT
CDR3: CASSLKAWGGELFF

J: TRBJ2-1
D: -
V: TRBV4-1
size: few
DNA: TGCGCCAGCAGCCAAGTCCAGGGTGATCGGGATGAGCAGTTCTTC
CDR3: CASSQVQGDRDEQFF

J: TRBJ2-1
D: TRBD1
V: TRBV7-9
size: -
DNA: TGTGCCAGCAGCTTAGGGCAGGGGGCGATAGATGAGCAGTTCTTC
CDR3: CASSLGQGAIDEQFF

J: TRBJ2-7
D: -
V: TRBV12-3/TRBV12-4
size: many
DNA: TGTGCCAGCAGTTTAGGGCGTGGCTCCTACGAGCAGTACTTC
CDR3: CASSLGRGSYEQYF

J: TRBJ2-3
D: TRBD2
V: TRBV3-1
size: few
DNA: TGTGCCAGCAGCCAAGTTCCAGCGGGAGGAGGGGATACGCAGTATTTT
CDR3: CASSQVPAGGGDTQYF

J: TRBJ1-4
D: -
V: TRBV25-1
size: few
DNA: TGTGCCAGCAGCGGTACTTGGGACGCCTCTGAAAAACTGTTTTTT
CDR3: CASSGTWDASEKLFF

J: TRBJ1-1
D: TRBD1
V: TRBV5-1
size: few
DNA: TGCGCCAGCAGAAGCACTAGGACAGGGGGATTCACTGAAGCTTTCTTT
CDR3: CASRSTRTGGFTEAFF

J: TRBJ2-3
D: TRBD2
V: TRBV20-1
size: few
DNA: TGCAGTGCTACCACTAGCGGGCACACAGATACGCAGTATTTT
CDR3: CSATTSGHTDTQYF

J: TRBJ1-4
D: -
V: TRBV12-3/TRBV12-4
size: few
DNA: TGTGCCAGCAGTTTACCGGGGGGAAAACTGTTTTTT
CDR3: CASSLPGGKLFF

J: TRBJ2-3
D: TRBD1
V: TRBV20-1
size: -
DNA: TGCAGCTCTTTACAGGGGACAGATACGCAGTATTTT
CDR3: CSSLQGTDTQYF

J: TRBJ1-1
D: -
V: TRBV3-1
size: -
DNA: TGTGCCAGCAGCTCCACCCTGGACACTGAAGCTTTCTTT
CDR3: CASSSTLDTEAFF

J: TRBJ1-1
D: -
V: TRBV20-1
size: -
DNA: TGCAGTGCCCCCCCTACAGCTAACACTGAAGCTTTCTTT
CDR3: CSAPPTANTEAFF

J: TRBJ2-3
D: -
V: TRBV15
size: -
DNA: TGTGCCACCAGCAGAGAAAGAAGGGGGGCAGATACGCAGTATTTT
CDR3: CATSRERRGADTQYF

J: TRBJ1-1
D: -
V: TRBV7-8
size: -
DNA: TGTGCCAGCAGCCCCCCGGGACACCGGAACACTGAAGCTTTCTTT
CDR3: CASSPPGHRNTEAFF

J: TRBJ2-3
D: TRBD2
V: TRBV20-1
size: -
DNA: TGCAGTGCTAGAGTTTTTACTAGCGGGAGGTTAGATACGCAGTATTTT
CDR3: CSARVFTSGRLDTQYF

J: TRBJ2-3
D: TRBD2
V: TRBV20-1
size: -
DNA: TGCAGTGCTAGAGTTCTCCTAGCGGGAGTTTCCAGAGATACGCAGTATTTT
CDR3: CSARVLLAGVSRDTQYF

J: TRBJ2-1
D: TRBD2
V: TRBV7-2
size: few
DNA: TGTGCCAGCAGCTTAGCGCGGGAGACACTTCTGCAGTTCTTC
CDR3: CASSLARETLLQFF

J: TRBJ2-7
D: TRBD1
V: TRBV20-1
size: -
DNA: TGCAGTGCTAGAAAGGGGGCTAACGAGCAGTACTTC
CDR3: CSARKGANEQYF

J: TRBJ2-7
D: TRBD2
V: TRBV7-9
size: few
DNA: TGTGCCAGCAGCTTCCGCCCGGGACTAGCGGGGGCCTACGAGCAGTACTTC
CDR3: CASSFRPGLAGAYEQYF

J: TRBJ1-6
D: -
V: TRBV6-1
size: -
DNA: TGTGCCAGCCTGGGAGACCTAAACCTTATACCCCTCCACTTT
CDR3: CASLGDLNLIPLHF

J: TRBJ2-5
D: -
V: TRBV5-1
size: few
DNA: TGCGCCAGCAGCTTCGGGGAGCGGGAGACCCAGTACTTC
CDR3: CASSFGERETQYF